This TCR beta chain originates from a study of blood T cell repertoires in COVID-19. Study at large: Both acute and convalescent COVID-19 samples were obtained from the United States, Italy and Spain. In each case, the material was cDNA or gDNA derived from T cells, B-cell-depleted T cells, or PBMCs.

As processed by the authors: Reference gene primer amplification gave estimated nucleated cell counts. Clones were read by immunoSEQ multiplex PCR, and TCRdb kept only the in-frame ones, dropping some. The V and J calls and clone size are taken from that table; D and trimming were inferred from the DNA. This sample carries 270,000 or so clones, 82% of them seen once, and the ten largest clones take roughly 3%. J was trimmed by 6 bases and V by 3 bases; bases with no gene match: 8. This CDR3 is built from 16 residues. CDR1 and CDR2 from the germline V gene are KGHSH and LQKENI. The chain has TRBV18 and TRBJ2-2; 9 bases fit TRBD2. Sequencing input: peripheral blood. The source of this sequence is a woman under 30 with acute or convalescent COVID-19. The CDR3 DNA sequence: TGTGCCAGCTCACCCTCTAGCGGGATGGCGGCCGGGGAGCTGTTTTTT. This encodes CASSPSSGMAAGELFF.